The 8 T cell receptor beta chains listed next were all sequenced from one sample in a study of CD8 T cells in Susac syndrome. RNA amounts of about 0.5 to 1 ug underwent reverse transcription with random hexamers. TCRdb independently ran MiXCR on the immunoSEQ multiplex PCR reads; one entry per CDR3 protein. The data contain approximately 300,000 distinct CDR3 sequences, around 85% of them singletons. The sequenced sample was CD8+ T cells from PBMCs. The receptor set was obtained from a human donor with multiple sclerosis.

The CDR3 region is CASSPPNQNYEQYF. The CDR3 DNA reads as TGTGCCAGCAGCCCACCAAACCAAAACTACGAGCAGTACTTC. The J gene is TRBJ2-7, the V gene TRBV5-5; D is ambiguous. Germline CDR1 and CDR2: SGHKS and YYEKEE (reference sequence). Trimming took off 4 bases at V and 3 bases at J, with 14 bases between the two ends. The CDR3 sequence is 14 residues long.

The V call is TRBV28, the J call TRBJ2-7; 7 bases map to TRBD2. The CDR3 is 14 residues long. V was clipped by 2 bases and J by 0 bases; unmatched bases: 1. The germline V gene has CDR1 MDHEN and CDR2 SYDVKM. CDR3 in amino acids: CASSLLAASYEQYF. The CDR3 bases are TGTGCCAGCAGTTTACTAGCGGCCTCCTACGAGCAGTACTTC.

This rearrangement joins TRBV27 to TRBJ1-3, with TRBD1 matching 8 bases. This CDR3 has 15 residues. V lost 3 bases to trimming and J lost 4 bases; unmatched junction nucleotides: 5. Germline values: CDR1 MNHEY, CDR2 SMNVEV (reference sequence). The DNA for the CDR3 is TGTGCCAGCAGTTTGTCGGCAGGGGGCGGAAACACCATATATTTT. It encodes CASSLSAGGGNTIYF.

The V gene is TRBV4-3, the J gene TRBJ2-7; TRBD1 agrees at 9 bases. In germline, CDR1 is LGHNA, CDR2 YSLEER. This CDR3 contains 15 residues. Germline trimming cut 3 bases from V and 1 base from J; bases unmatched to any gene: 4. The chain's CDR3 is CASSQGTGSSYEQYF. The CDR3 DNA reads TGCGCCAGCAGCCAGGGGACAGGGTCATCCTACGAGCAGTACTTC.

The V call is TRBV30, the J call TRBJ1-5, with D hard to call. The length of the CDR3 is 15 residues. V lost 1 base to trimming and J lost 2 bases, with 12 bases between them. Germline V gene sequence: CDR1 GTSNPN, CDR2 SVGIG (reference sequence). As DNA, the CDR3 is TGTGCCTGGAGTGAGGGAGTCGGGGGCAATCAGCCCCAGCATTTT. This encodes CAWSEGVGGNQPQHF.

This chain connects TRBV28 to TRBJ2-1; 10 bases line up with TRBD2. CDR1 and CDR2 (germline): MDHEN, SYDVKM. V shed 6 bases and J 0 bases; nucleotides not matched to a gene: 5. The CDR3 sequence is 16 residues long. CDR3 protein: CASSLLAGLSYNEQFF. The DNA of the CDR3 is TGTGCCAGCAGCTTACTAGCGGGGCTCTCCTACAATGAGCAGTTCTTC. Together with reference TRBV28 and TRBJ2-1, the CDR3 gives the full variable domain: DVKVTQSSRYLVKRTGEKVFLECVQDMDHENMFWYRQDPGLGLRLIYFSYDVKMKEKGDIPEGYSVSREKKERFSLILESASTNQTSMYLCASSLLAGLSYNEQFFGPGTRLTVL.

The chain is built from TRBV7-9 and TRBJ2-7; TRBD2 matches at 10 bases. Germline V gene lookup returns CDR1 SEHNR and CDR2 FQNEAQ (reference sequence). The CDR3 extends over 15 amino acids. The V and J ends lost 4 bases and 3 bases, in that order; junction bases with no gene match: 6. DNA for the CDR3: TGTGCCAGCAGCTCTAGCGGGAGTCTGGTCTACGAGCAGTACTTC. Encoded protein: CASSSSGSLVYEQYF.

V gene TRBV7-6 combines with J gene TRBJ2-1; perhaps TRBD2 as D (6 bases). This CDR3 region has 15 residues. V was trimmed by 3 bases and J by 2 bases, leaving 11 bases between them. Germline lookup yields CDR1 SGHVS and CDR2 FNYEAQ. The CDR3 here is CASSFSGNPYNEQFF. DNA for the CDR3: TGTGCCAGCAGCTTTAGCGGCAACCCCTACAATGAGCAGTTCTTC.